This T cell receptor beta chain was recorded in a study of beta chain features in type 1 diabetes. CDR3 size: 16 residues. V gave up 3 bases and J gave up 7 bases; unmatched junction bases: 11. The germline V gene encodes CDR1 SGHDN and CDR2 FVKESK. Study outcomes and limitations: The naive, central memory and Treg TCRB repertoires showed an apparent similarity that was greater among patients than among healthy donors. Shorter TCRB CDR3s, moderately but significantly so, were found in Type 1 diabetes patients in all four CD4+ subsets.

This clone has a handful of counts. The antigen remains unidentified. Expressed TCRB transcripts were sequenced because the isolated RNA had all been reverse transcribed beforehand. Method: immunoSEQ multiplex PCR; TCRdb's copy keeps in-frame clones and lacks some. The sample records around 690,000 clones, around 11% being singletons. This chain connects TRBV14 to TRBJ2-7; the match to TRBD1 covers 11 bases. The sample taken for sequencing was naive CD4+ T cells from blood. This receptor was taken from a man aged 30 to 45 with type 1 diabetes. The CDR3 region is CASSQLDGQGAGEQYF. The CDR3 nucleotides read TGTGCCAGCAGCCAGCTGGACGGACAGGGGGCTGGAGAGCAGTACTTC. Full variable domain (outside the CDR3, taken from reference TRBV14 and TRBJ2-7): EAGVTQFPSHSVIEKGQTVTLRCDPISGHDNLYWYRRVMGKEIKFLLHFVKESKQDESGMPNNRFLAERTGGTYSTLKVQPAELEDSGVYFCASSQLDGQGAGEQYFGPGTRLTVT.